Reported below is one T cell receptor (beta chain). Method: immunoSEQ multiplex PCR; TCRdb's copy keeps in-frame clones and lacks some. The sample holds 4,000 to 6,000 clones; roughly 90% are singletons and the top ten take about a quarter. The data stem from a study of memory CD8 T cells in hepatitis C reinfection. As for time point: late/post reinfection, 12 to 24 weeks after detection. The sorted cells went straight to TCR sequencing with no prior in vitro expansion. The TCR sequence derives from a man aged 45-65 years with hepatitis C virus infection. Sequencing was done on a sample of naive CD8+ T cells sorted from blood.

CDR3 DNA: TGTGCCAGCAGCCAAGACCCTAGTTTGGCCTGGCAGCAGTACTTC. It codes for CASSQDPSLAWQQYF. This chain links TRBV4-2 with TRBJ2-7, with D unclear. CDR1 is LGHNA and CDR2 is YNFKEQ in the germline V gene. V dropped 0 bases and J dropped 8 bases, with 17 bases sitting between them. This CDR3 is built from 15 residues.